This TCR beta chain was sequenced during a study of blood T cell repertoires in COVID-19. On the study more broadly: Samples taken during acute and convalescent COVID-19 were collected in the United States, Italy and Spain.

Germline assignment: CDR1 MNHEY and CDR2 SVGAGI. This CDR3 contains 13 residues. Trimming removed 0 bases at V and 8 bases at J, with 10 bases between. In the authors' methods: Estimation of nucleated cell counts was performed using reference gene primer amplification. Some clones are missing from TCRdb's copy, which holds only in-frame ones; the method was immunoSEQ multiplex PCR. The V and J calls and clone size were taken over from that table, and D and trimming were inferred from the DNA. The repertoire consists of a few hundred thousand clones, with around 80% occurring once and the leading ten covering roughly a tenth.

Source material: peripheral blood. This clonotype originated in an elderly woman with COVID-19, enrolled during active disease. The J gene is TRBJ1-2, the V gene TRBV6-5; tentatively, D is TRBD1 (5 bases). Written as DNA, the CDR3 is TGTGCCAGCAGTTACTCGGGAGGGGACGGCTACACCTTC. It specifies CASSYSGGDGYTF.